Sequencing of this TCR beta chain was carried out in a study of regulatory T cells in long-lasting Graves disease. On the study more broadly: Newly diagnosed Graves' patients had taken antithyroid drugs under 3 months.

The CDR3 has 19 residues. The V segment lost 4 bases and the J segment 0 bases; nucleotides outside the gene matches: 20. Germline V lookup: CDR1 DFQATT, CDR2 SNEGSKA (reference sequence). The time point denotes: newly diagnosed GD, antithyroid drugs for less than 3 months. From PBMCs, RNA was extracted and then used to make the TCR library. This clonotype was detected many times. Its antigen is currently unknown. With iRepertoire HTBI primers and Arm-PCR of CDR3 regions, TCR beta libraries were built. Via MiXCR, TCRdb re-called the multiplex PCR reads, giving one row per CDR3 protein. Of hundreds of thousands of distinct CDR3 sequences in the sample, 16% are singletons; the top ten hold around 18%. The study, taken as a whole, reports: Small sample size may have lowered accuracy.

The same data also went into a second study, on T cells in Graves' hyperthyroidism and ophthalmopathy. This second report adds: Used for diagnoses were clinical symptoms, serum thyroxine and TRAb, thyroid ultrasound and orbital computed tomography. Ophthalmopathy got predicted by the model a median roughly 6.4 months before its onset.

The chain combines TRBV20-1 with TRBJ1-1; 7 bases map to TRBD1. The sequence derives from a woman aged 30 to 39 with Graves disease. Sequences were derived from peripheral blood mononuclear cells (PBMCs), sampled at new diagnosis, from a patient treated with antithyroid drugs. CDR3 sequence: CSANKIVNRGRELNTEAFF. The CDR3 DNA reads TGCAGTGCTAACAAGATTGTTAATAGGGGGCGCGAGCTGAACACTGAAGCTTTCTTT.